These 26 T cell receptor beta chains share one sample of origin, sequenced in a study of shared clonotypes between healthy human individuals. TCRdb keeps only in-frame clones here, not all; method: immunoSEQ multiplex PCR. Counted here are about 2.3 million clones, approximately 93% occurring once; the ten biggest clones make up 0.3% to 0.4%. Sequencing was carried out using naive CD4+ T cells from PBMCs. Subset of the sample: CD45RA+ positively selected. These receptors were taken from a man younger than 35 in good health. Some clones in this sample may be carry-over from other donors' samples.

The chain has TRBV7-2 and TRBJ2-7; no clear D gene. CDR3 size: 14 residues. The V gene lost 1 base and the J gene lost 1 base, with 8 bases spanning the gap. CDR1 SGHTA and CDR2 FQGNSA come from the germline V gene. CDR3 amino acids: CASSLGVSSYEQYF. CDR3 DNA sequence: TGTGCCAGCAGCTTAGGGGTCAGTTCCTACGAGCAGTACTTC.

Concerning this clone itself: Additional DNA sequences in this sample encode the identical CDR3. V is TRBV7-2 and J is TRBJ2-1, with TRBD2 matching 11 bases. This CDR3 has 15 residues. CDR1 is SGHTA, CDR2 FQGNSA, per germline. V lost 6 bases to trimming and J lost 7 bases; unmatched junction nucleotides: 8. CDR3 in amino acids: CASRGGLAGGNEQFF. Here the CDR3 DNA reads TGTGCCAGCAGGGGTGGCCTAGCGGGAGGTAATGAGCAGTTCTTC.

The gene calls are TRBV30 and TRBJ1-2; maybe TRBD1 (5 bases). CDR1 is GTSNPN and CDR2 is SVGIG in the germline V gene (reference sequence). CDR3 length: 12 residues. CDR3 sequence reads: CGLVGREDGYTF. The CDR3 bases are TGTGGACTCGTCGGCAGGGAGGATGGCTACACCTTC.

The chain couples TRBV5-6 to TRBJ2-3; D remains unclear. CDR3 length equals 14 residues. Deletions cut 0 bases from V and 2 bases from J, with 7 bases between. Germline CDR1 is SGHDT and CDR2 is YYEEEE. The CDR3 nucleotides are TGTGCCAGCAGCTTGGGGGTAGCCACAGATACGCAGTATTTT. This codes for CASSLGVATDTQYF. The variable domain in full, completed from reference TRBV5-6 and TRBJ2-3, reads DAGVTQSPTHLIKTRGQQVTLRCSPKSGHDTVSWYQQALGQGPQFIFQYYEEEERQRGNFPDRFSGHQFPNYSSELNVNALLLGDSALYLCASSLGVATDTQYFGPGTRLTVL.

The rearrangement joins TRBV4-1 to TRBJ2-1; 11 bases line up with TRBD2. Unmatched junction bases numbered 7, after V lost 3 bases and J lost 6 bases. The germline gives CDR1 MGHRA, CDR2 YSYEKL. The CDR3 length is 16 residues. CDR3 amino acids: CASSHPGLAGANEQFF. For the CDR3, the DNA is TGCGCCAGCAGCCATCCTGGACTAGCGGGTGCCAATGAGCAGTTCTTC.

The CDR3 reads CASSFRGGASTDTQYF. The CDR3, as DNA: TGTGCCAGCAGCTTTCGGGGCGGGGCAAGCACAGATACGCAGTATTTT. V usage is TRBV9 and J usage is TRBJ2-3, with D tentatively TRBD2 (6 bases). The V gene's germline CDR1 is SGDLS and CDR2 YYNGEE. CDR3 length: 16 residues. Trimming removed 4 bases at V and 0 bases at J, with 15 bases between.

This rearrangement joins TRBV4-1 to TRBJ2-7, with 12 bases matching TRBD2. Losses at the gene ends were 2 bases for V and 5 bases for J; bases not matched to a gene: 7. Germline loops: CDR1 MGHRA, CDR2 YSYEKL. This CDR3 spans 16 amino acids. CDR3 sequence reads: CASSQITGLAGHEQYF. The CDR3 nucleotides read TGCGCCAGCAGCCAAATAACGGGACTAGCGGGCCACGAGCAGTACTTC.

A single count supports this clone. The rearrangement joins TRBV28 to TRBJ2-1, with 7 nucleotides matching TRBD2. CDR1 is MDHEN and CDR2 is SYDVKM in the germline V gene. After removal of 7 bases from V and 0 bases from J, the junction contained 9 bases not matched to a gene. The CDR3 extends over 16 amino acids. CDR3 sequence: CASNLGGSASYNEQFF. The CDR3 bases are TGTGCCAGCAACCTGGGGGGGTCCGCCTCCTACAATGAGCAGTTCTTC.

This rearrangement joins TRBV28 to TRBJ1-5; no definite D call. From germline, CDR1 is MDHEN and CDR2 SYDVKM. The CDR3 runs 11 residues. Trimming stripped 5 bases from V and 9 bases from J, with 8 bases between. CDR3 loop: CASSTDGPQHF. Here the CDR3 DNA reads TGTGCCAGCAGTACCGACGGGCCCCAGCATTTT.

This clone came up once. The rearrangement uses TRBV4-2 and TRBJ2-1, with 7 bases matching TRBD1. The CDR3 extends over 17 amino acids. After removal of 1 base from V and 10 bases from J, the junction contained 16 bases not matched to a gene. Germline assignment: CDR1 LGHNA and CDR2 YNFKEQ. The CDR3 region has the DNA TGTGCCAGCAGCCAAGGGTCTCCCACAGGGGAGCATCGCGAGCAGTTCTTC. Amino acids: CASSQGSPTGEHREQFF.

The chain uses TRBV11-2 and TRBJ2-2; D is possibly TRBD1 or TRBD2 (5 bases each). There are 18 residues in the CDR3. V gave up 5 bases and J gave up 0 bases, with 19 bases separating them. Germline V CDR1 and CDR2: SGHAT, FQNNGV. The CDR3 loop is CASSRFQGSATNTGELFF. CDR3 nucleotide sequence: TGTGCCAGCAGCCGTTTTCAGGGTAGCGCGACGAACACCGGGGAGCTGTTTTTT.

This chain links TRBV28 with TRBJ2-5, with TRBD2 identical over 9 bases. V lost 2 bases, J lost 0 bases, and 7 bases stayed unmatched. In germline, CDR1 is MDHEN, CDR2 SYDVKM. The CDR3 is 17 residues long. Here the CDR3 reads CASSLGAGGRYQETQYF. In DNA form, the CDR3 reads TGTGCCAGCAGTTTAGGGGCGGGAGGGAGGTACCAAGAGACCCAGTACTTC.

The V call is TRBV29-1, the J call TRBJ2-3; 9 bases align to TRBD1. Germline CDR1 SQVTM, CDR2 ANQGSEA. After removal of 3 bases from V and 2 bases from J, the junction contained 6 bases not matched to a gene. This CDR3 comprises 15 residues. The DNA of the CDR3 is TGCAGCGTTGATGGGGACAGGGCTCTCACAGATACGCAGTATTTT. Amino acids: CSVDGDRALTDTQYF.

The V gene is TRBV7-2, the J gene TRBJ2-2; 10 nucleotides match TRBD2. The CDR3 has 19 amino acids. V was pared by 1 base and J by 3 bases, with 11 bases of the junction left unmatched. Germline-derived CDR1 and CDR2 are SGHTA and FQGNSA. The CDR3 sequence: CASSLVGLAGALHTGELFF. The CDR3 DNA sequence: TGTGCCAGCAGCTTAGTTGGGCTAGCGGGAGCCCTCCACACCGGGGAGCTGTTTTTT.

The chain employs TRBV7-3 and TRBJ2-3; D is unresolved. The V gene lost 5 bases and the J gene lost 2 bases, with 11 bases spanning the gap. This CDR3 is 14 amino acids long. Germline assignment: CDR1 SGHTA and CDR2 FQGTGA. In nucleotides, the CDR3 is TGTGCCAGCAGCCCTAGACTCATCACAGATACGCAGTATTTT. Its protein product is CASSPRLITDTQYF.

The chain carries TRBV5-1 and TRBJ2-1, with a weak D call TRBD1 (6 bases). Per the germline V gene, CDR1 is SGHRS and CDR2 is YFSETQ. This CDR3 has 14 amino acids. V dropped 5 bases and J dropped 12 bases, with 21 bases sitting between them. CDR3 in amino acids: CASRPASTGFVQFF. The CDR3 coding sequence is TGCGCCAGCAGACCTGCCTCGACAGGTTTCGTGCAGTTCTTC.

This chain uses TRBV30 with TRBJ2-3; 7 bases align to TRBD1. The ends lost 1 base at V and 4 bases at J; junction bases unmatched: 2. The CDR3 spans 13 residues. The germline V gene has CDR1 GTSNPN and CDR2 SVGIG (reference sequence). The CDR3 reads CAWSAQGADTQYF. CDR3 sequence (DNA): TGTGCCTGGAGTGCCCAGGGGGCAGATACGCAGTATTTT. The full variable domain, with the rest looked up from reference TRBV30 and TRBJ2-3, is SQTIHQWPATLVQPVGSPLSLECTVEGTSNPNLYWYRQAAGRGLQLLFYSVGIGQISSEVPQNLSASRPQDRQFILSSKKLLLSDSGFYLCAWSAQGADTQYFGPGTRLTVL.

V is TRBV6-1 and J is TRBJ2-5; 10 bases match TRBD1. CDR1 and CDR2 from the germline V gene are MNHNS and SASEGT. CDR3 length: 15 amino acids. With 4 bases clipped from V and 5 bases from J, the junction kept 7 bases outside the gene matches. CDR3 protein: CASSAKRTGGETQYF. CDR3 DNA: TGTGCCAGCAGTGCCAAAAGGACAGGGGGGGAGACCCAGTACTTC.

The rearrangement links TRBV14 to TRBJ2-1; no reliable D call. Germline V gene lookup returns CDR1 SGHDN and CDR2 FVKESK. The CDR3 extends over 15 amino acids. The V end lost 4 bases, the J end lost 4 bases, and 14 bases lay between the germline ends. The CDR3 DNA is TGTGCCAGCAGCCCCCTACCAGCGCCTTACAATGAGCAGTTCTTC. Residues: CASSPLPAPYNEQFF.

V usage is TRBV18 and J usage is TRBJ2-3, with D tentatively TRBD1 (5 bases). Trimming shortened V by 4 bases and J by 2 bases, and 13 bases separated the two germline ends. CDR1 and CDR2 from the germline V gene are KGHSH and LQKENI. The CDR3 loop spans 15 amino acids. The CDR3 DNA sequence: TGTGCCAGCTCACAAGGGGCACTTCTCACAGATACGCAGTATTTT. Translated, it gives CASSQGALLTDTQYF.

The V gene is TRBV5-1, the J gene TRBJ2-1; TRBD2 matches at 9 bases. The germline V gene has CDR1 SGHRS and CDR2 YFSETQ. This CDR3 has 16 amino acids. Unmatched junction bases numbered 6, after V lost 1 base and J lost 4 bases. The CDR3 is CASSLPGTSSYNEQFF. As DNA, the CDR3 is TGCGCCAGCAGCTTGCCGGGGACTAGCAGTTACAATGAGCAGTTCTTC.

The gene calls are TRBV18 and TRBJ2-3, with 7 nucleotides matching TRBD1. Trimming at V came to 3 bases and at J to 7 bases, leaving 16 bases not matched to a gene. The length of the CDR3 is 17 residues. The germline CDR1 and CDR2 sequences are KGHSH and LQKENI. In DNA, the CDR3 is TGTGCCAGCTCACCGCAACCACAGGGGCTTGTCAGTAATACGCAGTATTTT. Translated, it gives CASSPQPQGLVSNTQYF.

The chain carries TRBV5-1 and TRBJ1-4, with unresolved D. Germline CDR1 SGHRS, CDR2 YFSETQ. Trimming stripped 2 bases from V and 6 bases from J, with 20 bases between. The CDR3 is 17 residues long. CDR3 sequence: CASSFGSSPLNYEKLFF. As DNA, the CDR3 is TGCGCCAGCAGCTTCGGATCAAGCCCGCTGAACTATGAAAAACTGTTTTTT. Using reference TRBV5-1 and TRBJ1-4 for the parts outside the CDR3, the full variable domain is KAGVTQTPRYLIKTRGQQVTLSCSPISGHRSVSWYQQTPGQGLQFLFEYFSETQRNKGNFPGRFSGRQFSNSRSEMNVSTLELGDSALYLCASSFGSSPLNYEKLFFGSGTQLSVL.

The chain employs TRBV5-6 and TRBJ2-1; TRBD2 matches at 10 bases. CDR3 length: 16 amino acids. After removal of 2 bases from V and 7 bases from J, the junction contained 9 bases not matched to a gene. Germline CDR1 SGHDT, CDR2 YYEEEE. The CDR3 loop is CASSFKAGGPSNEQFF. The CDR3 coding sequence is TGTGCCAGCAGCTTCAAAGCGGGAGGGCCCTCGAATGAGCAGTTCTTC.

The genes are TRBV11-2 and TRBJ2-7, with 8 nucleotides matching TRBD2. This CDR3 contains 16 residues. The trim removed 0 bases at V and 7 bases at J, leaving 11 bases unmatched. Germline-derived CDR1 and CDR2 are SGHAT and FQNNGV. The DNA for the CDR3 is TGTGCCAGCAGCTTAGATGGGACTAGGGGGGATAAAGAGCAGTACTTC. Its translation: CASSLDGTRGDKEQYF.

The V call is TRBV5-1, the J call TRBJ1-5; D may be TRBD1 (5 bases). The CDR3 has 15 residues. V lost 4 bases and J 0 bases, leaving 11 bases between the germline ends. CDR1 is SGHRS and CDR2 is YFSETQ in the germline V gene. CDR3 bases: TGCGCCAGCAGCAACGGGACGTATAGCAATCAGCCCCAGCATTTT. Protein: CASSNGTYSNQPQHF. Based on the CDR3 plus reference TRBV5-1 and TRBJ1-5, the full variable domain is KAGVTQTPRYLIKTRGQQVTLSCSPISGHRSVSWYQQTPGQGLQFLFEYFSETQRNKGNFPGRFSGRQFSNSRSEMNVSTLELGDSALYLCASSNGTYSNQPQHFGDGTRLSIL.